These 23 T cell receptor beta chains came from one sample sequenced in a study of shared clonotypes between healthy human individuals. The table came from immunoSEQ multiplex PCR; TCRdb's copy has only in-frame clones and leaves some out. The sample has roughly 700,000 clones, about 74% seen once. Sample: memory CD4+ T cells sorted from blood. Sample subset: CD45RA-negative fraction. Source of these receptors: a woman in her thirties in good health.

This clone was found a few times. This chain links TRBV11-2 with TRBJ1-1, with no clear D. CDR3 size: 14 residues. The V gene's germline CDR1 is SGHAT and CDR2 FQNNGV. Trimming stripped 5 bases from V and 2 bases from J, with 12 bases between. The CDR3 DNA follows: TGTGCCAGCAGCCCCGATATAGGAAACACTGAAGCTTTCTTT. It encodes CASSPDIGNTEAFF.

The rearrangement links TRBV4-2 to TRBJ2-1, with 14 bases aligning to TRBD2. The germline V gene encodes CDR1 LGHNA and CDR2 YNFKEQ. CDR3 length equals 16 residues. After removal of 4 bases from V and 7 bases from J, the junction contained 6 bases not matched to a gene. CDR3 sequence (DNA): TGTGCCAGCAGCCTTAAGGGACTAGCGGGAGTTAATGAGCAGTTCTTC. This codes for CASSLKGLAGVNEQFF.

The J gene is TRBJ1-2, the V gene TRBV4-1, with 8 bases lining up with TRBD1. CDR1 and CDR2 (germline): MGHRA, YSYEKL. V was pared by 1 base and J by 3 bases, with 4 bases of the junction left unmatched. The CDR3 sequence is 15 residues long. The CDR3 region has the DNA TGCGCCAGCAGCCAAGTGGACAGGGCCGACTATGGCTACACCTTC. Translated: CASSQVDRADYGYTF.

Remarks on this clone: Its ends do not fully match the called genes, so a read error is possible. The V gene is TRBV7-9, the J gene TRBJ2-1; D unclear. Looked up from germline, CDR1 is SEHNR and CDR2 is FQNEAQ (reference sequence). The CDR3 is 14 residues long. The CDR3 DNA follows: TGTGCCAGCAGTTTAGTTAAGCCTTACAATGAGCAGTTCTTC. As protein: CASSLVKPYNEQFF.

The chain is built from TRBV11-2 and TRBJ2-7; D is possibly TRBD2 (5 bases). The germline V gene encodes CDR1 SGHAT and CDR2 FQNNGV. V was clipped by 1 base and J by 7 bases, with 8 bases between them. CDR3 length: 12 amino acids. The CDR3 DNA follows: TGTGCCAGCAGCTTAGGGCAGCGGGAGCAGTACTTC. Residues: CASSLGQREQYF.

The genes are TRBV5-1 and TRBJ2-7; 9 positions agree with TRBD1. The length of the CDR3 is 15 residues. CDR1 and CDR2 (germline): SGHRS, YFSETQ. The trim removed 4 bases at V and 5 bases at J, leaving 10 bases unmatched. The CDR3 DNA sequence: TGCGCCAGCAGCAATCCCCCGGGACAGGGCCACGAGCAGTACTTC. Residues: CASSNPPGQGHEQYF.

The chain employs TRBV7-2 and TRBJ2-3; TRBD2 is a possible D gene (6 bases). Trimming stripped 0 bases from V and 2 bases from J, with 9 bases between. Germline loops: CDR1 SGHTA, CDR2 FQGNSA. There are 15 residues in the CDR3. The DNA of the CDR3 is TGTGCCAGCAGCTTAGCGGGACTCGTCACAGATACGCAGTATTTT. This codes for CASSLAGLVTDTQYF.

The J gene is TRBJ1-3, the V gene TRBV6-1, with D maybe TRBD1 (6 bases). Germline values: CDR1 MNHNS, CDR2 SASEGT. The V end lost 4 bases, the J end lost 3 bases, and 10 bases lay between the germline ends. The CDR3 is made up of 14 amino acids. The CDR3 bases are TGTGCCAGCAGTGCAGGGGATGGTGGAAACACCATATATTTT. Its translation is CASSAGDGGNTIYF.

The chain combines TRBV10-3 with TRBJ2-4; TRBD1 might be the D (6 bases). Deletions cut 0 bases from V and 0 bases from J, with 21 bases between. The length of the CDR3 is 20 residues. The germline CDR1 and CDR2 sequences are ENHRY and SYGVKD. CDR3 in amino acids: CAISESGFAGQTLAKNIQYF. For the CDR3, the DNA is TGTGCCATCAGTGAGTCGGGGTTCGCTGGACAGACACTAGCCAAAAACATTCAGTACTTC.

As to this clone: The same CDR3 arises from other DNA sequences in this sample as well. The rearrangement uses TRBV20-1 and TRBJ1-1; D is uncertain. CDR3 size: 10 residues. Germline assignment: CDR1 DFQATT and CDR2 SNEGSKA (reference sequence). The V end was cut by 6 bases, the J end by 1 base, with 3 bases between. CDR3 nucleotide sequence: TGCAGTGCACGGAACACTGAAGCTTTCTTT. Translated: CSARNTEAFF.

This rearrangement joins TRBV11-2 to TRBJ2-2; either TRBD1 or TRBD2 may supply D (5 bases each). Germline CDR1 SGHAT, CDR2 FQNNGV. The V gene lost 0 bases and the J gene lost 5 bases, with 13 bases spanning the gap. The CDR3 is 16 amino acids. The CDR3 DNA sequence: TGTGCCAGCAGCTTAGATCGGGGCAGACAAACCGGGGAGCTGTTTTTT. It is translated as CASSLDRGRQTGELFF.

The chain uses TRBV6-1 and TRBJ2-7; tentatively, D is TRBD2 (5 bases). V gave up 4 bases and J gave up 4 bases, with 8 bases separating them. The germline CDR1 and CDR2 sequences are MNHNS and SASEGT. The CDR3 totals 12 residues. CDR3 sequence (DNA): TGTGCCAGCAGTGGAACTAGATACGAGCAGTACTTC. Its translation: CASSGTRYEQYF.

The table lists this clone with a few counts. The CDR3: CASSLSGSYEQYF. The CDR3 DNA reads as TGTGCCAGCAGTCTAAGCGGTTCCTACGAGCAGTACTTC. J is TRBJ2-7 and V is TRBV25-1, with D possibly being TRBD2 (5 bases). This CDR3 contains 13 residues. The germline V and J ends were trimmed by 5 bases and 1 base, with 9 bases remaining between them. Germline loops: CDR1 MGHDK, CDR2 SYGVNS.

This clone was observed a handful of times. Other DNA sequences from this sample encode an identical CDR3 as well. The J gene is TRBJ1-2, the V gene TRBV5-1, with 7 bases lining up with TRBD1. The CDR3 consists of 14 residues. Per germline, CDR1 SGHRS and CDR2 YFSETQ. V lost 0 bases and J lost 4; bases outside the gene matches: 3. CDR3 coding DNA: TGCGCCAGCAGCTTGGAGGGGGCCCTCTATGGCTACACCTTC. The encoded protein is CASSLEGALYGYTF.

The table lists this clone with many counts. In the same sample, other DNA sequences code for this CDR3. The chain uses TRBV6-1 and TRBJ1-1; D remains ambiguous. Per the germline V gene, CDR1 is MNHNS and CDR2 is SASEGT. The V end lost 0 bases, the J end lost 1 base, and 6 bases lay between the germline ends. CDR3 length: 14 amino acids. CDR3 DNA sequence: TGTGCCAGCAGTGAAGCGAGGGCGAACACTGAAGCTTTCTTT. Translating it yields CASSEARANTEAFF.

The V gene is TRBV11-2, the J gene TRBJ2-7; TRBD1 might be the D (5 bases). Germline V CDR1 and CDR2: SGHAT, FQNNGV. The CDR3 contains 16 residues. V dropped 5 bases and J dropped 3 bases, with 20 bases sitting between them. CDR3 sequence: CASSTTWGRSFYEQYF. The CDR3 DNA follows: TGTGCCAGCAGCACGACCTGGGGCAGAAGTTTCTACGAGCAGTACTTC.

The gene calls are TRBV18 and TRBJ2-6; 7 nucleotides match TRBD1. There are 15 residues in the CDR3. J lost 8 bases, V lost 1 base, and 5 bases had no gene match. CDR1 and CDR2 (germline): KGHSH, LQKENI. CDR3 sequence (DNA): TGTGCCAGCTCACCACGACAGGGATCTTCCAACGTCCTGACTTTC. Protein sequence: CASSPRQGSSNVLTF.

The chain uses TRBV5-1 and TRBJ1-1; D gene uncertain. V shed 4 bases and J shed 4 bases, with 11 bases lying between them. CDR1 and CDR2 (germline): SGHRS, YFSETQ. This CDR3 comprises 13 residues. The CDR3: CASSLRLSTEAFF. The CDR3 DNA reads TGCGCCAGCAGCCTACGTCTAAGCACTGAAGCTTTCTTT.

A word on this clone: At one end the junction does not follow the germline gene, possibly because of a read error. CDR3 region: CASREARPSYEQYF. CDR3 nucleotides: TGTGCCAGCAGAGAAGCGCGCCCCTCCTACGAGCAGTACTTC. This chain joins TRBV6-1 and TRBJ2-7, with D unclear. CDR3 length equals 14 residues. The V gene's germline CDR1 is MNHNS and CDR2 SASEGT.

J is TRBJ1-2 and V is TRBV6-1, with 9 bases fitting TRBD1. CDR1 and CDR2 (germline): MNHNS, SASEGT. This CDR3 spans 15 amino acids. The V segment lost 1 base and the J segment 6 bases; nucleotides outside the gene matches: 6. The CDR3 DNA is TGTGCCAGCAGTGAAGTGGGTGACAGGGGGGATGGCTACACCTTC. Amino acids: CASSEVGDRGDGYTF.

The CDR3 here is CASSLARDYGYTF. CDR3 coding DNA: TGCGCCAGCAGCTTGGCCCGGGACTATGGCTACACCTTC. The chain combines TRBV5-1 with TRBJ1-2; D unresolved. The V end was cut by 0 bases, the J end by 3 bases, with 6 bases between. Germline V gene lookup returns CDR1 SGHRS and CDR2 YFSETQ. The CDR3 spans 13 residues.

This chain connects TRBV2 to TRBJ1-5, with a weak D call TRBD1 (5 bases). The CDR3 is made up of 14 amino acids. V was clipped by 2 bases and J by 2 bases, with 7 bases between them. Germline V gene lookup returns CDR1 SNHLY and CDR2 FYNNEI. The CDR3 reads CASSERRGNQPQHF. The CDR3 DNA reads as TGTGCCAGCAGTGAACGCAGGGGCAATCAGCCCCAGCATTTT.

The V and J genes are TRBV28 and TRBJ2-2; D is perhaps TRBD1 (5 bases). The CDR3 length is 14 residues. The V end was cut by 2 bases, the J end by 9 bases, with 13 bases between. The germline V gene has CDR1 MDHEN and CDR2 SYDVKM. The CDR3 loop reads CASSLTGGYRELFF. CDR3 DNA: TGTGCCAGCAGTTTAACAGGCGGTTACCGGGAGCTGTTTTTT.